The text below deals with one T cell receptor (beta chain). The antigen remains unidentified. The data originate from a study of cytomegalovirus exposure and HLA in healthy donors. Germline CDR1 LNHDA, CDR2 SQIVND (reference sequence). This CDR3 comprises 13 residues. V lost 6 bases to trimming and J lost 7 bases; unmatched junction nucleotides: 4. Amplification used 60 Vbeta primers and 13 Jbeta primers. The table came from immunoSEQ multiplex PCR; TCRdb's copy has only in-frame clones and leaves some out. Of about 210,000 clones listed, 82% were seen once; the top ten hold roughly 6%. Whole-study findings and limits: Excluded were some V segments that proved indistinguishable, including TRBV6-2 and TRBV6-3. CMV antigen specificity of a few CMV-associated chains was confirmed in vitro.

Sequences were obtained from PBMCs. This receptor was taken from a man aged 40-49 years in good health and CMV-seropositive. The V gene is TRBV19, the J gene TRBJ2-1, with 9 bases that match TRBD2. The CDR3 DNA follows: TGTGCCAGTAGCTGGGCGGGGGGGAATGAGCAGTTCTTC. This gives the protein CASSWAGGNEQFF. The entire variable domain, with the rest obtained from reference TRBV19 and TRBJ2-1, is as follows: DGGITQSPKYLFRKEGQNVTLSCEQNLNHDAMYWYRQDPGQGLRLIYYSQIVNDFQKGDIAEGYSVSREKKESFPLTVTSAQKNPTAFYLCASSWAGGNEQFFGPGTRLTVL.